The entry below describes one TCR beta chain. Antigen: not known. This sample was included in a study of cytomegalovirus exposure and HLA in healthy donors. Study overall: A prior analysis found about 110 million unique TCR beta sequences from 150 million to 200 million T cells. Overall study results and limits: Of the V segments, some could not be distinguished, including TRBV6-2 and TRBV6-3, and were excluded. In a later analysis, most CMV-associated TCR beta chains appeared HLA-restricted.

CDR3 size: 18 residues. Between the trimmed V and J ends, which lost 3 bases and 4 bases, there was a span of 25 bases. Germline CDR1 reads MGHDK; CDR2 reads SYGVNS. Primers: 60 Vbeta forward and 13 Jbeta reverse. Measured with immunoSEQ multiplex PCR; TCRdb has only the in-frame clones, and not every one. The profile shows about 160,000 clones, approximately 72% of them singletons. Each donor's status was that of a healthy bone marrow donor. The chain combines TRBV25-1 with TRBJ2-7; maybe TRBD1 (5 bases). This clonotype originated in a female donor in good health and CMV-seronegative. The source material was PBMCs. CDR3 loop: CASSDSATQGPQRYEQYF. CDR3 nucleotide sequence: TGTGCCAGCAGTGACTCTGCGACTCAGGGCCCACAACGTTACGAGCAGTACTTC.